This TCR beta chain derives from a study of T cell changes during pregnancy in multiple sclerosis. Trimming cost V 2 bases and J 0 bases, with 12 bases left between them. CDR1 SGHRS and CDR2 YFSETQ come from the germline V gene. The CDR3 extends over 17 amino acids. The repertoire was sequenced with immunoSEQ multiplex PCR; TCRdb's copy has only in-frame clones and lacks some. In the table there are about 94,000 clones, around 94% of which are singletons. This sequence was found in a female donor with multiple sclerosis, enrolled in a pregnancy study. This rearrangement joins TRBV5-1 to TRBJ2-6, with a possible D match to TRBD1 (5 bases). The specimen comprised peripheral blood, sampled in the third trimester of pregnancy. CDR3 nucleotides: TGCGCCAGCAGCTTTAGGGGCGCGGTCTCTGGGGCCAACGTCCTGACTTTC. Protein product: CASSFRGAVSGANVLTF.